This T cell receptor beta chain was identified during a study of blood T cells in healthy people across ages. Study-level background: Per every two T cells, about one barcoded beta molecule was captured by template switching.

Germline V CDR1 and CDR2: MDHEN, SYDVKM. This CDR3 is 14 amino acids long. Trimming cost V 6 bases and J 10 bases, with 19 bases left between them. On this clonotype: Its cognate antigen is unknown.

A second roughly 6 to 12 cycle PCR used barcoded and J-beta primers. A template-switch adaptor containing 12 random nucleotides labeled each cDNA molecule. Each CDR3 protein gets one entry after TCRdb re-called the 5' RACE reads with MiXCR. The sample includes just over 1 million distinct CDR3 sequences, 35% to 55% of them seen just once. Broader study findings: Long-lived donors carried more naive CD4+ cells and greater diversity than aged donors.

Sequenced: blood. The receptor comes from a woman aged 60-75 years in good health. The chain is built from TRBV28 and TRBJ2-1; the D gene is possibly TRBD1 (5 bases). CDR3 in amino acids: CASRKGKSSYEQFF. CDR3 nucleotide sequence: TGTGCCAGCAGAAAGGGGAAAAGCTCCTACGAGCAGTTCTTC.